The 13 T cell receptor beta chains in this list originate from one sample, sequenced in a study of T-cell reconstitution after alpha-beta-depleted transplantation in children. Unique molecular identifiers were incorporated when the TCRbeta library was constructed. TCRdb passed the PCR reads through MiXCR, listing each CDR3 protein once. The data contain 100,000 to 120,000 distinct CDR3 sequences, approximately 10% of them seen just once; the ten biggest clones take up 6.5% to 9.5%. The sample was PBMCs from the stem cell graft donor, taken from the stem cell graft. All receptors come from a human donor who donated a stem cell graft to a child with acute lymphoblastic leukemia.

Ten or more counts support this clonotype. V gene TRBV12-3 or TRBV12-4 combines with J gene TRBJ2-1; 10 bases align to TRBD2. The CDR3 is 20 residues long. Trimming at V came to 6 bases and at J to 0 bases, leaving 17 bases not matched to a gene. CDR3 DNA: TGTGCCAGCAGACTCCTCCGGCTAGCGGGGGTAATTGGCTCCTACAATGAGCAGTTCTTC. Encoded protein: CASRLLRLAGVIGSYNEQFF.

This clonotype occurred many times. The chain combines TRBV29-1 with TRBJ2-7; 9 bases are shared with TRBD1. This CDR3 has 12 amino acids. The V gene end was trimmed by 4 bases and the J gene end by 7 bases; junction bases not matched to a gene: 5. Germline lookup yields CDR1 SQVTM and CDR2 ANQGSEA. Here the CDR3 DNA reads TGCAGCGTTGTACAGGGGGCAGAAGAGCAGTACTTC. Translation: CSVVQGAEEQYF.

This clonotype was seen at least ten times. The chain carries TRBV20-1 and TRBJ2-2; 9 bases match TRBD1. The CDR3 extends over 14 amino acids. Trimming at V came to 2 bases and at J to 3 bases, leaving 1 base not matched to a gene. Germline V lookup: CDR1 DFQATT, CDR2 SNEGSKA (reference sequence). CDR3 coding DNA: TGCAGTGCTAGACGGACAGGGGACACCGGGGAGCTGTTTTTT. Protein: CSARRTGDTGELFF.

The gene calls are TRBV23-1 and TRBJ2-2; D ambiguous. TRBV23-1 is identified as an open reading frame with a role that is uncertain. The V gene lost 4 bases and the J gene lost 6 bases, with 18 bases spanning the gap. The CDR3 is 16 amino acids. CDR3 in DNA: TGCGCCAGCAGTCCTATCTTCGACAAGGTCGCCGGGGAGCTGTTTTTT. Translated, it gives CASSPIFDKVAGELFF.

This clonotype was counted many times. The DNA for the CDR3 is TGCAGCGTGGCCCGGACAGGGTCGGTTAATGAGCAGTTCTTC. Its translation is CSVARTGSVNEQFF. The rearrangement links TRBV29-1 to TRBJ2-1, with 8 bases fitting TRBD1. The CDR3 consists of 14 residues. Per the germline V gene, CDR1 is SQVTM and CDR2 is ANQGSEA. The J segment lost 7 bases and the V segment lost 6 bases, leaving 11 bases of the junction unmatched.

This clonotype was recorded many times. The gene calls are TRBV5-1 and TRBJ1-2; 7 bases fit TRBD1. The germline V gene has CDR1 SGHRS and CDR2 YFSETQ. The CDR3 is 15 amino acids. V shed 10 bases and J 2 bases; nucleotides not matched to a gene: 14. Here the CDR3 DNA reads TGCGCCGTGCGACGGACAGGCCCCTCAAACTATGGCTACACCTTC. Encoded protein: CAVRRTGPSNYGYTF.

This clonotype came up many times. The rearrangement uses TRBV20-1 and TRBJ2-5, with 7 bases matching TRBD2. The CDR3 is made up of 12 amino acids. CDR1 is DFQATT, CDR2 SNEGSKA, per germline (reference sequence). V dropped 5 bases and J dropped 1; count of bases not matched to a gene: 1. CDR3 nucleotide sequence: TGCAGTGCTCTAGCGGCCCAAGAGACCCAGTACTTC. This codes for CSALAAQETQYF.

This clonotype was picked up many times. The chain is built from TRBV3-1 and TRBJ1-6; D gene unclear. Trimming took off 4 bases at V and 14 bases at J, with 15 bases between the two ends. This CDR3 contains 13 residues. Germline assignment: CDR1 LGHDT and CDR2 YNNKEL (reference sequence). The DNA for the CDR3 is TGTGCCAGCAGCCTCCCAGGCTTGTTCACCCTCCACTTT. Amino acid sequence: CASSLPGLFTLHF.

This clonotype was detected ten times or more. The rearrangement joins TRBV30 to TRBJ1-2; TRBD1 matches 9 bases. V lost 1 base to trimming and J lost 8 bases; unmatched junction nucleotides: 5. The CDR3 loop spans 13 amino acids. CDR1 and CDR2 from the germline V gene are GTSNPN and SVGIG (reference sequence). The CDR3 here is CAWSGTGAMGYTF. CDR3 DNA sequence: TGTGCCTGGAGTGGGACAGGGGCGATGGGCTACACCTTC.

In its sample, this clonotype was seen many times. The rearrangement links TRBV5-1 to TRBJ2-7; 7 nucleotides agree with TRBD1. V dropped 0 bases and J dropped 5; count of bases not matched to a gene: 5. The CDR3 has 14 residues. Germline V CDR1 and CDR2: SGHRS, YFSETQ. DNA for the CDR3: TGCGCCAGCAGCTTGGAGGGGGCCAGACACGAGCAGTACTTC. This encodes CASSLEGARHEQYF.

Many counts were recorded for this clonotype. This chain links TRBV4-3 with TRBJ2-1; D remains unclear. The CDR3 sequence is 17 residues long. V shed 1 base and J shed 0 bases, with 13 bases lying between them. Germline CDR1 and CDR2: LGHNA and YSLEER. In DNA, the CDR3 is TGCGCCAGCAGCCAAGTGCCCCCAAGGAGCTCCTACAATGAGCAGTTCTTC. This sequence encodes CASSQVPPRSSYNEQFF.

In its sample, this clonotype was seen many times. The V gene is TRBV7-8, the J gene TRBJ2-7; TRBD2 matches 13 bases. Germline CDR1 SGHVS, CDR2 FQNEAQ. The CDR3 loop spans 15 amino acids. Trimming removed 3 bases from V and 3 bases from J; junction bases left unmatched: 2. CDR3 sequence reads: CASSFGLAGDYEQYF. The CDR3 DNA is TGTGCCAGCAGCTTCGGACTAGCGGGGGACTACGAGCAGTACTTC.

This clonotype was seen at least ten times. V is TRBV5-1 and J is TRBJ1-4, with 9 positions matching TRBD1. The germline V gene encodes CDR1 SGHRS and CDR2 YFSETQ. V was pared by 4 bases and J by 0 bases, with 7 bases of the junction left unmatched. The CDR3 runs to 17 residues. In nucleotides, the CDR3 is TGCGCCAGCAGCCCCGGACAGGGGCCTTCAACTAATGAAAAACTGTTTTTT. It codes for CASSPGQGPSTNEKLFF.